The T cell receptor (beta chain) under discussion was sequenced for a study of T-cell memory formation after mild COVID-19. Study in general: Largely, TCR clusters stayed within a single donor.

One entry per CDR3 protein, called by TCRdb with MiXCR from the 5' RACE reads. Of hundreds of thousands of distinct CDR3 sequences listed, less than 25% are singletons. Study-wide findings and caveats: Mainly CM and EM harbored the contracting CD4+ clones; mainly EMRA harbored the CD8+ ones.

The ends lost 5 bases at V and 4 bases at J; junction bases unmatched: 11. CDR3 length: 16 residues. Germline V gene sequence: CDR1 PRHDT, CDR2 FYEKMQ (reference sequence). On this clonotype itself: Its antigen is undetermined.

The rearrangement uses TRBV13 and TRBJ2-5; 9 nucleotides line up with TRBD1. The sequence came from an adult woman who had mild COVID-19 (a few samples of this study predate the infection). Cell type and time point are not known. Sequencing was done on a sample of PBMCs or a T cell subset sorted from them (not recorded which). CDR3 DNA sequence: TGTGCCAGCAGCCAGGGACCGGGACAGGGAGGAGAGACCCAGTACTTC. Translation: CASSQGPGQGGETQYF.